The source of this TCR beta chain is a study of cytomegalovirus exposure and HLA in healthy donors. Study findings and constraints: In a later analysis, first-cohort TCR clusters were found to tend to co-occur in the 120 validation repertoires. The study found most TCR sequences rare, yet found some public TCRs in many donors.

Data came from immunoSEQ multiplex PCR; TCRdb stores just in-frame clones and leaves some out. The sample shows over 150,000 clones, under 95% of them seen only once. Worth noting for this clone: What it binds is not known.

Germline V gives CDR1 MNHEY, CDR2 SMNVEV (reference sequence). The CDR3 contains 14 residues. V gave up 7 bases and J gave up 7 bases; unmatched junction bases: 4. The gene calls are TRBV27 and TRBJ2-5; 15 positions agree with TRBD2. The clonotype was recovered from a woman younger than 35 in good health and CMV-seropositive. Source material: PBMCs. The CDR3, as DNA: TGTGCCAGCAACTCGGGACTAGCGGGGGGGACCCAGTACTTC. It translates to CASNSGLAGGTQYF.